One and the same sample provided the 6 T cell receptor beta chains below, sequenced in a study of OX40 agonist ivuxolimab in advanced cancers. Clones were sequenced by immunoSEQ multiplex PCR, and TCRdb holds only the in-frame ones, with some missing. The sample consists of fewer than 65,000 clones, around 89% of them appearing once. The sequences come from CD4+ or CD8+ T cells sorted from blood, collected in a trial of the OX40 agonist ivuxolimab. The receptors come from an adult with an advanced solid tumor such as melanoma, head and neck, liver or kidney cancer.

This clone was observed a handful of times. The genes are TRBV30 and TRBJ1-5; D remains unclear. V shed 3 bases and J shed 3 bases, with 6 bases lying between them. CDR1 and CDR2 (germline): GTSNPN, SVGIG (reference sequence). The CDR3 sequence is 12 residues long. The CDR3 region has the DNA TGTGCCTGGAGGAGGCCCAATCAGCCCCAGCATTTT. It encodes CAWRRPNQPQHF.

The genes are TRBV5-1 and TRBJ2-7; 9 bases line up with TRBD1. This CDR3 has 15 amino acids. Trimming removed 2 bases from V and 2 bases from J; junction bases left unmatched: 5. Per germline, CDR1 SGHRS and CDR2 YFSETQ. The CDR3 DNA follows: TGCGCCAGCAGCTTCATGACAGGGGGTACCTACGAGCAGTACTTC. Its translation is CASSFMTGGTYEQYF.

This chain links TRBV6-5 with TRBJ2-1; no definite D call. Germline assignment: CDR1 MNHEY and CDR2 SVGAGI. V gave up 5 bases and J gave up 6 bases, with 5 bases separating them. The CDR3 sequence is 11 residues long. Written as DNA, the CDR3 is TGTGCCAGCAGTCCCGCCAATGAGCAGTTCTTC. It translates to CASSPANEQFF.

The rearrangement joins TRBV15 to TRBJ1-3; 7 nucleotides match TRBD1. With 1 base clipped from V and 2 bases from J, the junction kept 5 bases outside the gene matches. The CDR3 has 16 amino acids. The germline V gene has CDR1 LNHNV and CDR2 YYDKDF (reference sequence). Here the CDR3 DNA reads TGTGCCACCAGCAGAGCAGGGGGTCTCGCTGGAAACACCATATATTTT. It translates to CATSRAGGLAGNTIYF.

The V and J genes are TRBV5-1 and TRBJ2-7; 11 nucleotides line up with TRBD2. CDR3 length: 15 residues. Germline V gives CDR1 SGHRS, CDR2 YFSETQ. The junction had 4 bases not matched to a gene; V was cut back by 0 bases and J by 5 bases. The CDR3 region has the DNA TGCGCCAGCAGCTTGGGACTAGCGGGGTCCCACGAGCAGTACTTC. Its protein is CASSLGLAGSHEQYF.

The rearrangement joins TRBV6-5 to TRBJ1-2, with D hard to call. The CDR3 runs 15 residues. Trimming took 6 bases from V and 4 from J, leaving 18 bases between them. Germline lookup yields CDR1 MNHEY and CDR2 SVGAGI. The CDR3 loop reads CASSPLGRRGYGYTF. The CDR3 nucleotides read TGTGCCAGCAGCCCCCTCGGACGCCGGGGCTATGGCTACACCTTC.